These 23 T cell receptor beta chains originate from one sample sequenced in a study of shared clonotypes between healthy human individuals. Positive CCR7 selection of CD45RO-negative cells yielded the naive CD8 cells, and terminally differentiated effector memory CD45RA+ cells were excluded. Sequenced by immunoSEQ multiplex PCR; TCRdb stores in-frame clones only, minus some. The sample yields approximately 810,000 clones, around 92% seen once. The sample taken for sequencing was naive CD8+ T cells sorted from blood. Receptors originate from a man in his thirties or forties in good health.

V and J are TRBV29-1 and TRBJ1-1; D is unresolved. Germline values: CDR1 SQVTM, CDR2 ANQGSEA. The CDR3 contains 12 residues. CDR3: CSGRTMNTEAFF. As DNA, the CDR3 is TGCAGTGGACGGACCATGAACACTGAAGCTTTCTTT.

This chain joins TRBV5-6 and TRBJ2-7, with a possible D match to TRBD1 (5 bases). The CDR3 extends over 14 amino acids. Germline V gene lookup returns CDR1 SGHDT and CDR2 YYEEEE. V shed 2 bases and J shed 1 base, with 10 bases lying between them. The CDR3 coding sequence is TGTGCCAGCAGCTTCCCGACAGTGTCCTACGAGCAGTACTTC. Amino acids: CASSFPTVSYEQYF.

The chain recombines TRBV15 with TRBJ2-7, with no clear D. This CDR3 is 15 amino acids long. Trimming cost V 3 bases and J 0 bases, with 12 bases left between them. The germline V gene has CDR1 LNHNV and CDR2 YYDKDF (reference sequence). The chain's CDR3 is CATSSVDFSSYEQYF. DNA for the CDR3: TGTGCCACCAGCAGTGTTGACTTTAGCTCCTACGAGCAGTACTTC.

The V gene is TRBV9, the J gene TRBJ2-7; the match to TRBD2 covers 13 bases. The junction had 7 bases not matched to a gene; V was cut back by 1 base and J by 6 bases. Germline lookup yields CDR1 SGDLS and CDR2 YYNGEE. The CDR3 contains 16 residues. CDR3 region: CASSVRQGTSGIEQYF. The CDR3 nucleotides read TGTGCCAGCAGCGTACGACAGGGGACTAGCGGGATCGAGCAGTACTTC.

The chain uses TRBV7-9 and TRBJ1-1, with D perhaps matching TRBD1 (5 bases). The CDR3 loop spans 15 amino acids. V dropped 4 bases and J dropped 3 bases, with 15 bases sitting between them. Germline lookup yields CDR1 SEHNR and CDR2 FQNEAQ (reference sequence). The CDR3 region is CASSYRTTLHTEAFF. DNA of the CDR3: TGTGCCAGCAGCTACAGGACCACTCTTCACACTGAAGCTTTCTTT.

V gene TRBV7-9 combines with J gene TRBJ2-7; no definite D call. CDR3 length: 14 residues. Deletions cut 5 bases from V and 3 bases from J, with 14 bases between. The germline gives CDR1 SEHNR, CDR2 FQNEAQ (reference sequence). The CDR3 loop is CASSTTKANYEQYF. The CDR3 DNA follows: TGTGCCAGCAGCACCACAAAAGCCAACTACGAGCAGTACTTC.

As concerns this clone: An end of the junction does not agree with germline; a read error may underlie this. The gene calls are TRBV7-9 and TRBJ2-1; 8 bases are a match to TRBD2. The CDR3 spans 16 residues. CDR1 and CDR2 from the germline V gene are SEHNR and FQNEAQ (reference sequence). The CDR3 DNA is TGTGTCAGCAGCTTAGAAACAGCGGGAGTTAGGAATGAGCAGTTCTTC. Protein product: CVSSLETAGVRNEQFF.

V gene TRBV7-9 combines with J gene TRBJ1-3; 9 positions match TRBD1. With V trimmed by 1 base and J by 2 bases, 3 bases remained unmatched. Germline-derived CDR1 and CDR2 are SEHNR and FQNEAQ (reference sequence). The CDR3 spans 16 residues. As DNA, the CDR3 is TGTGCCAGCAGCTTAGAGCGGACAGGGGCTGGAAACACCATATATTTT. Residues: CASSLERTGAGNTIYF.

The rearrangement joins TRBV7-9 to TRBJ2-5; 7 nucleotides match TRBD2. J lost 5 bases, V lost 3 bases, and 6 bases had no gene match. The CDR3 contains 14 residues. Germline CDR1 is SEHNR and CDR2 is FQNEAQ (reference sequence). CDR3: CASSFVGRGETQYF. CDR3 DNA: TGTGCCAGCAGCTTTGTCGGGCGGGGGGAGACCCAGTACTTC.

This chain connects TRBV29-1 to TRBJ1-2; the match to TRBD1 covers 9 bases. Germline CDR1 and CDR2: SQVTM and ANQGSEA. Trimming took 6 bases from V and 4 from J; bases not matched to a gene: 12. The CDR3 runs to 15 residues. The CDR3 region is CSVELGTGIAYGYTF. In DNA, the CDR3 is TGCAGCGTAGAGTTGGGGACAGGGATAGCCTATGGCTACACCTTC.

This clone was counted a few times. This chain joins TRBV11-2 and TRBJ2-7, with 10 bases lining up with TRBD1. The trim removed 2 bases at V and 0 bases at J, leaving 7 bases unmatched. The length of the CDR3 is 17 residues. Germline loops: CDR1 SGHAT, CDR2 FQNNGV. CDR3 sequence: CASSLTSRDRGSYEQYF. Written as DNA, the CDR3 is TGTGCCAGCAGCTTAACTAGCCGGGACAGGGGCTCCTACGAGCAGTACTTC.

The chain uses TRBV9 and TRBJ2-7; TRBD2 aligns across 12 bases. Losses at the gene ends were 3 bases for V and 0 bases for J; bases not matched to a gene: 10. The germline CDR1 and CDR2 sequences are SGDLS and YYNGEE. CDR3 length: 18 amino acids. This chain's CDR3 is CASSAGLAGNELSYEQYF. CDR3 in DNA: TGTGCCAGCAGCGCCGGACTAGCGGGAAACGAACTCTCCTACGAGCAGTACTTC.

This clone appeared once. The CDR3 sequence is CASSKYRRSNEKLFF. As DNA, the CDR3 is TGTGCCAGTAGTAAATACAGGCGGTCTAATGAAAAACTGTTTTTT. The chain carries TRBV19 and TRBJ1-4; possible D gene TRBD1, 5 bases. The CDR3 loop spans 15 amino acids. V was clipped by 4 bases and J by 3 bases, with 12 bases between them. Germline values: CDR1 LNHDA, CDR2 SQIVND (reference sequence).

The chain has TRBV28 and TRBJ1-2; the match to TRBD1 covers 7 bases. With V trimmed by 7 bases and J by 0 bases, 5 bases remained unmatched. CDR1 is MDHEN, CDR2 SYDVKM, per germline. The CDR3 loop spans 14 amino acids. The CDR3 loop is CASKYQGANYGYTF. The CDR3 DNA reads as TGTGCCAGCAAGTATCAGGGGGCTAACTATGGCTACACCTTC.

This chain connects TRBV9 to TRBJ2-2, with D perhaps matching TRBD1 (6 bases). The CDR3 sequence is 13 residues long. Germline V gene data show CDR1 as SGDLS and CDR2 as YYNGEE. The germline V and J ends were trimmed by 5 bases and 6 bases, with 11 bases remaining between them. This CDR3 is CASSLGGAGELFF. The CDR3 DNA reads TGTGCCAGCAGTCTAGGGGGTGCCGGGGAGCTGTTTTTT. The entire variable domain, with the rest obtained from reference TRBV9 and TRBJ2-2, is as follows: DSGVTQTPKHLITATGQRVTLRCSPRSGDLSVYWYQQSLDQGLQFLIQYYNGEERAKGNILERFSAQQFPDLHSELNLSSLELGDSALYFCASSLGGAGELFFGEGSRLTVL.

The table lists this clone with a count of one. The chain uses TRBV7-6 and TRBJ2-1; maybe TRBD2 (7 bases). The V gene's germline CDR1 is SGHVS and CDR2 FNYEAQ. The V end was cut by 6 bases, the J end by 4 bases, with 19 bases between. The CDR3 covers 16 residues. DNA for the CDR3: TGTGCCAGCAGAAGAACGGGGGGCGGGGCGTACAATGAGCAGTTCTTC. Encoded protein: CASRRTGGGAYNEQFF. The full variable domain, rest sourced from reference TRBV7-6 and TRBJ2-1, is GAGVSQSPRYKVTKRGQDVALRCDPISGHVSLYWYRQALGQGPEFLTYFNYEAQQDKSGLPNDRFSAERPEGSISTLTIQRTEQRDSAMYRCASRRTGGGAYNEQFFGPGTRLTVL.

V usage is TRBV6-5 and J usage is TRBJ2-2; tentative D call: TRBD2 (6 bases). Deletions cut 6 bases from V and 5 bases from J, with 16 bases between. Germline V gene data show CDR1 as MNHEY and CDR2 as SVGAGI. The CDR3 length is 15 residues. CDR3 sequence reads: CASRGGVEGTGELFF. In DNA, the CDR3 is TGTGCCAGCAGAGGCGGGGTGGAAGGGACCGGGGAGCTGTTTTTT.

V is TRBV19 and J is TRBJ1-1; TRBD1 matches at 8 bases. The V and J ends lost 5 bases and 4 bases, in that order; junction bases with no gene match: 12. From germline, CDR1 is LNHDA and CDR2 SQIVND (reference sequence). CDR3 size: 16 residues. The chain's CDR3 is CASSPSTGAPFTEAFF. For the CDR3, the DNA is TGTGCCAGTAGTCCTTCGACAGGGGCCCCCTTCACTGAAGCTTTCTTT.

The gene calls are TRBV19 and TRBJ2-2; D perhaps matches TRBD1 (5 bases). The CDR3 has 15 amino acids. The germline V gene has CDR1 LNHDA and CDR2 SQIVND (reference sequence). Trimming removed 3 bases at V and 4 bases at J, with 12 bases between. The CDR3 coding sequence is TGTGCCAGTAGTATTGGCCAGGGAATCACCGGGGAGCTGTTTTTT. Translation: CASSIGQGITGELFF.

This chain uses TRBV29-1 with TRBJ2-2; the match to TRBD2 covers 7 bases. V shed 6 bases and J 3 bases; nucleotides not matched to a gene: 10. Per the germline V gene, CDR1 is SQVTM and CDR2 is ANQGSEA. The CDR3 length is 15 residues. The CDR3 DNA reads as TGCAGCGTCGGTGTTTGGGCGGGAGACACCGGGGAGCTGTTTTTT. Protein product: CSVGVWAGDTGELFF.

This sequence joins TRBV4-1 and TRBJ1-5; D unresolved. The germline CDR1 and CDR2 sequences are MGHRA and YSYEKL. Trimming stripped 4 bases from V and 0 bases from J, with 10 bases between. CDR3 length: 15 residues. DNA of the CDR3: TGCGCCAGCAGCCCACGGGATATTAGCAATCAGCCCCAGCATTTT. This sequence encodes CASSPRDISNQPQHF.

Note on this clone: Distinct nucleotide sequences in the sample also encode this CDR3. The chain links TRBV19 to TRBJ2-1; TRBD2 matches at 8 bases. Looked up from germline, CDR1 is LNHDA and CDR2 is SQIVND (reference sequence). Trimming removed 2 bases from V and 4 bases from J; junction bases left unmatched: 4. The CDR3 has 15 amino acids. CDR3 nucleotides: TGTGCCAGTAGTATACTAGCGGGCCTATACAATGAGCAGTTCTTC. Its translation is CASSILAGLYNEQFF.

There are a few counts of this clone. The genes are TRBV7-3 and TRBJ2-7; 10 positions match TRBD2. This CDR3 is 18 amino acids long. Losses at the gene ends were 1 base for V and 0 bases for J; bases not matched to a gene: 9. Germline values: CDR1 SGHTA, CDR2 FQGTGA. CDR3 loop: CASSLMASGSRDSYEQYF. Here the CDR3 DNA reads TGTGCCAGCAGCTTAATGGCTAGCGGGAGTAGGGACTCCTACGAGCAGTACTTC.